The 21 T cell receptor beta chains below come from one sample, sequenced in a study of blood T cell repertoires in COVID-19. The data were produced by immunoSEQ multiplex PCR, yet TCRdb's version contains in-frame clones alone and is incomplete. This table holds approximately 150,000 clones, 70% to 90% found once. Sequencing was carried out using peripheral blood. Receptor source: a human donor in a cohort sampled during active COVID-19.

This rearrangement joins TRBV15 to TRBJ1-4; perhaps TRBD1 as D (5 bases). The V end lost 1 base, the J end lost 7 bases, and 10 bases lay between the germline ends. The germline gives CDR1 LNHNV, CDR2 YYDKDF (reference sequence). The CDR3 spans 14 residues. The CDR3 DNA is TGTGCCACCAGCAGAGTGGGGGGGGTTGAAAAACTGTTTTTT. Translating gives CATSRVGGVEKLFF.

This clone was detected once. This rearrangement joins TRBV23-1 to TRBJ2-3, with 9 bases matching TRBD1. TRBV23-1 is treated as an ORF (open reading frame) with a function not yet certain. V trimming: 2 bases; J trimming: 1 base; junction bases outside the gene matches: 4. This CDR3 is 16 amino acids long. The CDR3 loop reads CASSQTGGAGTDTQYF. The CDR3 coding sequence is TGCGCCAGCAGTCAAACAGGGGGCGCGGGCACAGATACGCAGTATTTT.

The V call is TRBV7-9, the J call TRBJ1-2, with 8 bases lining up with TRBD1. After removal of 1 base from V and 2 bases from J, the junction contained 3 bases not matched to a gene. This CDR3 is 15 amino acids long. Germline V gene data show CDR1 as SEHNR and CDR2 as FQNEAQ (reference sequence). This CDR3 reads CASSLGSGGNYGYTF. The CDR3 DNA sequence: TGTGCCAGCAGCTTAGGTTCAGGGGGCAACTATGGCTACACCTTC.

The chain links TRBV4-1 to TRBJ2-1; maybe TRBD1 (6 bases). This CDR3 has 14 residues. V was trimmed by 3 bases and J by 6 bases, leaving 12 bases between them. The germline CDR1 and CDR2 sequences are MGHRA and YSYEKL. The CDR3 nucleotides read TGCGCCAGCAGCCATGAAGGGGGTGCCAATGAGCAGTTCTTC. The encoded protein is CASSHEGGANEQFF.

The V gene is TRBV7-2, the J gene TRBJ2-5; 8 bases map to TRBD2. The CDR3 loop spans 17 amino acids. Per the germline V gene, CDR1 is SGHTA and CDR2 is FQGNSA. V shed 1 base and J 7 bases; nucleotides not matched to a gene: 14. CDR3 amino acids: CASSLEPTGTSYGTQYF. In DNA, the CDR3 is TGTGCCAGCAGCTTAGAGCCTACCGGGACTAGTTACGGGACCCAGTACTTC.

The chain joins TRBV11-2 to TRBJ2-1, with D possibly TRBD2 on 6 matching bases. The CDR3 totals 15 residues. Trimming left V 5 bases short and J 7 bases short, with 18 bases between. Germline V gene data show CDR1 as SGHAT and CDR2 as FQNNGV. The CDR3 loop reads CASSPQVGGRNEQFF. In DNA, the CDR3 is TGTGCCAGCAGCCCTCAGGTAGGAGGGAGAAATGAGCAGTTCTTC.

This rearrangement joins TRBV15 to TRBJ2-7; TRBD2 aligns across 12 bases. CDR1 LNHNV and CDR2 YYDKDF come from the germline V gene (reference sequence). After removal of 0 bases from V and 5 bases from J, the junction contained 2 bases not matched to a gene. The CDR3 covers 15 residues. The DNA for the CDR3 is TGTGCCACCAGCAGAGAAGGACTAGCGGGGAACGAGCAGTACTTC. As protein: CATSREGLAGNEQYF.

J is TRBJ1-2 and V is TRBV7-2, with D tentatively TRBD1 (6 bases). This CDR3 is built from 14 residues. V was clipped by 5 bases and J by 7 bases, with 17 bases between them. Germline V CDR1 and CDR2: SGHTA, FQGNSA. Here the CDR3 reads CASSPHRVESGYTF. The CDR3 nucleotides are TGTGCCAGCAGCCCCCACAGGGTGGAGAGTGGCTACACCTTC.

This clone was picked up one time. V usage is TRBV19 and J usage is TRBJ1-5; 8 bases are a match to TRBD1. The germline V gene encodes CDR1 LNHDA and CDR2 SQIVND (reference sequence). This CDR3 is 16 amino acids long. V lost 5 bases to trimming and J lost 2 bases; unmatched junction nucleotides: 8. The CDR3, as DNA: TGTGCCAGTAGTGTCGCGGACAGGGTAGGCAATCAGCCCCAGCATTTT. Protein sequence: CASSVADRVGNQPQHF.

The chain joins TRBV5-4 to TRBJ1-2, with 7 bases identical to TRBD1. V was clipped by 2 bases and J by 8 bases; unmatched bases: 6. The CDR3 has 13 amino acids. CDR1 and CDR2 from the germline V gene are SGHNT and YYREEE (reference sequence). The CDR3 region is CASSLDRVRGYTF. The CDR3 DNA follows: TGTGCCAGCAGCTTAGACAGGGTTAGAGGCTACACCTTC.

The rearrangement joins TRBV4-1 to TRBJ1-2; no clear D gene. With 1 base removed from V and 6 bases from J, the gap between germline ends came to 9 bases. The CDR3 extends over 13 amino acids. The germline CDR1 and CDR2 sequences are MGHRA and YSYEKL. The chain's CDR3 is CASSQVRRDGYTF. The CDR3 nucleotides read TGCGCCAGCAGCCAAGTTCGTCGGGATGGCTACACCTTC.

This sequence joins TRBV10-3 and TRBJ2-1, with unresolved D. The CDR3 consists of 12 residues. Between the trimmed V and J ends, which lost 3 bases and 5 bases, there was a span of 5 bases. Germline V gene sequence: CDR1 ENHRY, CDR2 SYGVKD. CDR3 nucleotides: TGTGCCATCAGTGAAGTAGACAATGAGCAGTTCTTC. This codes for CAISEVDNEQFF.

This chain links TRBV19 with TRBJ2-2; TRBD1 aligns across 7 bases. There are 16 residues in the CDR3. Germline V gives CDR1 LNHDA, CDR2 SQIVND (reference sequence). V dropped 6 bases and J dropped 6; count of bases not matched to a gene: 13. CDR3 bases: TGTGCCAGTAGATTCAGGACAGGAGTTTATGCCGGGGAGCTGTTTTTT. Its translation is CASRFRTGVYAGELFF.

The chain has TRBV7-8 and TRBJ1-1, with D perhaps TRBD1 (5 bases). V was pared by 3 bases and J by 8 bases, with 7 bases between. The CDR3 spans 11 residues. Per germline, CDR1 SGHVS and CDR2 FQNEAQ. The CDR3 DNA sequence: TGTGCCAGCAGCTTTGCAGGGGAAGCTTTCTTT. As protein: CASSFAGEAFF.

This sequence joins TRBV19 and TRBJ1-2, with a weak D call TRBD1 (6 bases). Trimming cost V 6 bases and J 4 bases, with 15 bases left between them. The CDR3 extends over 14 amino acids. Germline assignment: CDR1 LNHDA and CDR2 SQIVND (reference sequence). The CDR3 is CASSTGNLVYGYTF. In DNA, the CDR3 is TGTGCCAGTAGCACAGGGAACCTAGTCTATGGCTACACCTTC.

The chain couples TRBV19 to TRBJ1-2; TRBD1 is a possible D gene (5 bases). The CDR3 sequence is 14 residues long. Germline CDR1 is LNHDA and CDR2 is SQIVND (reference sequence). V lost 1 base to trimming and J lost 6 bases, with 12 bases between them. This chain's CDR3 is CASSIGSGTNGYTF. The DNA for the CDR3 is TGTGCCAGTAGTATAGGATCAGGGACTAATGGCTACACCTTC.

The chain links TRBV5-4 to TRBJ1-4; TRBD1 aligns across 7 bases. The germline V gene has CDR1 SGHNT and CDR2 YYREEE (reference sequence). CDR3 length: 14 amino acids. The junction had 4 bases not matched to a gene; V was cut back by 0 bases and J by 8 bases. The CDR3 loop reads CASSLEGAREKLFF. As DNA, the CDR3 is TGTGCCAGCAGCTTGGAGGGGGCTCGAGAAAAACTGTTTTTT.

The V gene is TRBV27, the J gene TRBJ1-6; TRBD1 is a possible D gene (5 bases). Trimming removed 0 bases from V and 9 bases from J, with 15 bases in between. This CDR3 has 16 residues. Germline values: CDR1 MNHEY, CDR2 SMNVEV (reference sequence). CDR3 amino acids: CASSLSSTGGSSPLHF. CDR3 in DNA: TGTGCCAGCAGTTTATCGTCGACGGGGGGGAGTTCACCCCTCCACTTT.

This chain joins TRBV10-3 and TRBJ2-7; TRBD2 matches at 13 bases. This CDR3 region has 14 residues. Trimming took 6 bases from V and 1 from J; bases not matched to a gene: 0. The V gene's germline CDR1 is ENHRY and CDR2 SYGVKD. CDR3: CAIRTSGGSYEQYF. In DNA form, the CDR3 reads TGTGCCATCAGGACTAGCGGGGGGTCCTACGAGCAGTACTTC.

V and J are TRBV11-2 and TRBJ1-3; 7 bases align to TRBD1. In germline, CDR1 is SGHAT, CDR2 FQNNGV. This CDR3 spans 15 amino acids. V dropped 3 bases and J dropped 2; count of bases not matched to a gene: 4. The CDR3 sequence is CASSLAGGAGNTIYF. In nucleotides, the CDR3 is TGTGCCAGCAGCTTGGCAGGGGGTGCTGGAAACACCATATATTTT. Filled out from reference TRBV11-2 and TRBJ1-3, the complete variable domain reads EAGVAQSPRYKIIEKRQSVAFWCNPISGHATLYWYQQILGQGPKLLIQFQNNGVVDDSQLPKDRFSAERLKGVDSTLKIQPAKLEDSAVYLCASSLAGGAGNTIYFGEGSWLTVV.

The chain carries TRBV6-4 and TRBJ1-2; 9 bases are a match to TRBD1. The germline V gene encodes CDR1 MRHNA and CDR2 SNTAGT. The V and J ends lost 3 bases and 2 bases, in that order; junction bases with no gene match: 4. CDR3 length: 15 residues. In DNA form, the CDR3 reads TGTGCCAGCAGTGAACAGGGACAGGGAAACTATGGCTACACCTTC. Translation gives CASSEQGQGNYGYTF.